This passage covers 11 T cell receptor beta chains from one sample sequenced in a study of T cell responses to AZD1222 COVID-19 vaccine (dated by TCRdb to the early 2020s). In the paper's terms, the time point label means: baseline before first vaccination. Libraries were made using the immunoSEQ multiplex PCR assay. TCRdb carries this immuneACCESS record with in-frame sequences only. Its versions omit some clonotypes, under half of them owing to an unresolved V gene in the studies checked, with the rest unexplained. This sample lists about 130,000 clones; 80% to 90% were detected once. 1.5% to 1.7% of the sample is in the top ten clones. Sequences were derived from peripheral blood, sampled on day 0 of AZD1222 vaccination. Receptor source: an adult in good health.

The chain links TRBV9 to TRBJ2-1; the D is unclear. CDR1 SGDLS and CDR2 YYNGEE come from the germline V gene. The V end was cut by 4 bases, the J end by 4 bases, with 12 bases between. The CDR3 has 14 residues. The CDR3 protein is CASSPQTKYNEQFF. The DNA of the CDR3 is TGTGCCAGCAGCCCGCAGACGAAATACAATGAGCAGTTCTTC.

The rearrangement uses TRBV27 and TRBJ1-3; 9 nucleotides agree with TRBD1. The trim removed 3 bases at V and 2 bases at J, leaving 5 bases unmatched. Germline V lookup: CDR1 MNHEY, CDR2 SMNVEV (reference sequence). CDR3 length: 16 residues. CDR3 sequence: CASSFTGQGAGNTIYF. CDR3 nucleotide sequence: TGTGCCAGCAGTTTCACGGGACAGGGCGCTGGAAACACCATATATTTT.

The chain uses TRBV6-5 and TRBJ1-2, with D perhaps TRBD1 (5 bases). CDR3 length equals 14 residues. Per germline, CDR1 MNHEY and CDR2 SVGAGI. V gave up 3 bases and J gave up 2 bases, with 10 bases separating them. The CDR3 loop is CASSYPGQNYGYTF. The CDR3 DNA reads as TGTGCCAGCAGTTATCCCGGACAAAACTATGGCTACACCTTC.

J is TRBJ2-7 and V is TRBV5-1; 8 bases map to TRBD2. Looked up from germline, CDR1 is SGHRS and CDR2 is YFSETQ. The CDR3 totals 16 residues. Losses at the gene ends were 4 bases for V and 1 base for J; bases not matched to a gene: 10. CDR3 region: CASSEKTSVASYEQYF. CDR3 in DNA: TGCGCCAGCAGCGAGAAGACTAGCGTGGCGTCCTACGAGCAGTACTTC.

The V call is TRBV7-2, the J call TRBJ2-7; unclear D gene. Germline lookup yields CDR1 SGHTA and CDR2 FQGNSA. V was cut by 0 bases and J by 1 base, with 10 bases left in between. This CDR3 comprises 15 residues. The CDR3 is CASSLASRASYEQYF. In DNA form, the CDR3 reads TGTGCCAGCAGCTTAGCAAGTAGGGCGTCCTACGAGCAGTACTTC.

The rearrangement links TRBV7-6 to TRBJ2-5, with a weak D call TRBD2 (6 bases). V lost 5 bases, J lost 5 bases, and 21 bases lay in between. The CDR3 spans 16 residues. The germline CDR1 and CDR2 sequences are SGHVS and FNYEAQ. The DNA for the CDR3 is TGTGCCAGCAGCCCCCGGGTCGGGAGTGGTGGTGAGACCCAGTACTTC. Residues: CASSPRVGSGGETQYF.

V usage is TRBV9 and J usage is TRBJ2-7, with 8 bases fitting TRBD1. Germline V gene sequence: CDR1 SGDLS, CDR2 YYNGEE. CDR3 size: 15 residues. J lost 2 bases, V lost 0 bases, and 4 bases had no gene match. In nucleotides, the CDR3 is TGTGCCAGCAGCGTAGCGGCGACAGGGGCCTACGAGCAGTACTTC. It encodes CASSVAATGAYEQYF.

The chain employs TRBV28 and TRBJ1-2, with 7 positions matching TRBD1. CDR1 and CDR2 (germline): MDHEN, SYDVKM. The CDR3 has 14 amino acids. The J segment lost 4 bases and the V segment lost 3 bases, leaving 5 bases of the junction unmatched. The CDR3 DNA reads TGTGCCAGCAGTTTGACAGGGCTTCGCTATGGCTACACCTTC. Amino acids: CASSLTGLRYGYTF.

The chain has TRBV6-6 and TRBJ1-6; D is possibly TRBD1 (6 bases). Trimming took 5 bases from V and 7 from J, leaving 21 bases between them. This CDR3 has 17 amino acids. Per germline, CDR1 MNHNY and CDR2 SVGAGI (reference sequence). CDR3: CASSPAFGGHMNSPLHF. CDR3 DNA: TGTGCCAGCAGTCCCGCGTTTGGGGGACACATGAATTCACCCCTCCACTTT.

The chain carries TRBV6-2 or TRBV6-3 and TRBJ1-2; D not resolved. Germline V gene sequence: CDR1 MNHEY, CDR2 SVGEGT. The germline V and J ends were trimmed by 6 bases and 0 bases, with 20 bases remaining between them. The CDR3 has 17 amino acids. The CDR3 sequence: CASSPNGEAYANYGYTF. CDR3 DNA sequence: TGTGCCAGCAGCCCTAACGGGGAGGCATATGCTAACTATGGCTACACCTTC.

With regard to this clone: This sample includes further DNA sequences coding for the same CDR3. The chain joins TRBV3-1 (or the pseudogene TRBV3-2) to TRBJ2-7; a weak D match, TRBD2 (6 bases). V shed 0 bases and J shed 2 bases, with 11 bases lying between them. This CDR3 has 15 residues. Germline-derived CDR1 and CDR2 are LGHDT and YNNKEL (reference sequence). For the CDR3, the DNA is TGTGCCAGCAGCCAAGATCTGGGGGGAACCTACGAGCAGTACTTC. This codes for CASSQDLGGTYEQYF.